These 18 T cell receptor beta chains came from one sample sequenced in a study of shared clonotypes between healthy human individuals. Here immunoSEQ multiplex PCR was the method, and the copy in TCRdb shows in-frame clones only, minus some. The table has about 2.3 million clones, around 90% seen once. Sequenced input: naive CD4+ T cells from PBMCs. Subset meaning: CD45RA+ positively selected. All receptors come from a man between 18 and 29 years old in good health. Some clones in this sample may be carry-over from other donors' samples.

The V call is TRBV5-6, the J call TRBJ2-3; D is unclear. This CDR3 region has 14 residues. Deletions cut 1 base from V and 2 bases from J, with 8 bases between. Germline assignment: CDR1 SGHDT and CDR2 YYEEEE. CDR3: CASSLRAYTDTQYF. For the CDR3, the DNA is TGTGCCAGCAGCTTGCGCGCATACACAGATACGCAGTATTTT. The full variable domain, in which reference TRBV5-6 and TRBJ2-3 provide the parts outside the CDR3, is DAGVTQSPTHLIKTRGQQVTLRCSPKSGHDTVSWYQQALGQGPQFIFQYYEEEERQRGNFPDRFSGHQFPNYSSELNVNALLLGDSALYLCASSLRAYTDTQYFGPGTRLTVL.

The chain recombines TRBV9 with TRBJ2-3; weak D call: TRBD2 (6 bases). CDR3 length equals 14 residues. Deletions cut 0 bases from V and 4 bases from J, with 9 bases between. Germline CDR1 SGDLS, CDR2 YYNGEE. CDR3 amino acids: CASSVAGVADTQYF. The CDR3 DNA reads as TGTGCCAGCAGCGTAGCGGGAGTTGCAGATACGCAGTATTTT.

This chain connects TRBV6-5 to TRBJ1-2, with D perhaps matching TRBD1 (6 bases). In germline, CDR1 is MNHEY, CDR2 SVGAGI. Trimming took 4 bases from V and 6 from J, leaving 15 bases between them. The CDR3 has 14 amino acids. The CDR3 reads CASSSTGGIDGYTF. CDR3 sequence (DNA): TGTGCCAGCAGTTCGACAGGCGGTATCGATGGCTACACCTTC.

The chain is built from TRBV4-1 and TRBJ2-3; unclear D gene. The CDR3 sequence is 15 residues long. Deletions cut 4 bases from V and 2 bases from J, with 13 bases between. Germline V gene lookup returns CDR1 MGHRA and CDR2 YSYEKL. CDR3 sequence: CASSLSSSPTDTQYF. The DNA for the CDR3 is TGCGCCAGCAGCCTGTCGTCCAGCCCCACAGATACGCAGTATTTT.

This chain uses TRBV5-6 with TRBJ1-2, with unresolved D. Germline V gene data show CDR1 as SGHDT and CDR2 as YYEEEE. The V and J ends lost 1 base and 2 bases respectively, with 6 bases between them. This CDR3 is 13 amino acids long. CDR3 DNA: TGTGCCAGCAGCTTGAGCAGGAACTATGGCTACACCTTC. This gives the protein CASSLSRNYGYTF.

To note about this clone: At the DNA level, this CDR3 is encoded by other sequences in the same sample as well. The chain joins TRBV9 to TRBJ2-1, with TRBD2 matching 11 bases. Losses at the gene ends were 5 bases for V and 3 bases for J; bases not matched to a gene: 4. Germline CDR1 SGDLS, CDR2 YYNGEE. The CDR3 loop spans 15 amino acids. CDR3 protein: CASSVLAGVYNEQFF. CDR3 DNA: TGTGCCAGCAGTGTACTAGCGGGAGTCTACAATGAGCAGTTCTTC.

This chain joins TRBV29-1 and TRBJ2-2, with 11 bases lining up with TRBD2. Trimming at V came to 6 bases and at J to 6 bases, leaving 9 bases not matched to a gene. The CDR3 is 15 residues long. Germline V gene lookup returns CDR1 SQVTM and CDR2 ANQGSEA. The CDR3 sequence: CSVGTSGSISGELFF. The CDR3 DNA is TGCAGCGTGGGAACTAGCGGGAGTATTTCCGGGGAGCTGTTTTTT.

This clone has just one count. The CDR3 spells CASSGGQGVSDTQYF. The CDR3 bases are TGTGCCAGCAGTGGGGGACAGGGGGTATCAGATACGCAGTATTTT. The rearrangement uses TRBV2 and TRBJ2-3; 11 bases agree with TRBD1. Germline lookup yields CDR1 SNHLY and CDR2 FYNNEI. The junction had 4 bases not matched to a gene; V was cut back by 4 bases and J by 4 bases. This CDR3 spans 15 amino acids.

Details on this clone: Other DNA sequences of this sample code for an identical CDR3. The rearrangement uses TRBV9 and TRBJ1-3; D call uncertain. The V gene's germline CDR1 is SGDLS and CDR2 YYNGEE. The CDR3 covers 15 residues. Trimming removed 0 bases from V and 2 bases from J, with 9 bases in between. The CDR3 DNA follows: TGTGCCAGCAGCGTAGCAGGTGGGGCTGGAAACACCATATATTTT. It encodes CASSVAGGAGNTIYF.

V is TRBV6-5 and J is TRBJ2-3; TRBD2 agrees at 7 bases. Trimming cost V 11 bases and J 1 base; bases outside gene matches: 6. This CDR3 is built from 13 residues. Germline CDR1 is MNHEY and CDR2 is SVGAGI. The CDR3 nucleotides read TGTGCCGCGGGGAGGGACCGCACAGATACGCAGTATTTT. This encodes CAAGRDRTDTQYF.

A note on this clone: This sample also contains other DNA sequences that code for the same CDR3. This chain connects TRBV19 to TRBJ1-5, with a tentative D call TRBD1 (5 bases). The V and J ends lost 6 bases and 4 bases respectively, with 13 bases between them. Germline V gives CDR1 LNHDA, CDR2 SQIVND (reference sequence). This CDR3 is built from 14 residues. CDR3 loop: CASSLTGGNQPQHF. For the CDR3, the DNA is TGTGCCAGTAGCCTCACCGGGGGGAATCAGCCCCAGCATTTT. Variable domain in full (rest from reference TRBV19 and TRBJ1-5): DGGITQSPKYLFRKEGQNVTLSCEQNLNHDAMYWYRQDPGQGLRLIYYSQIVNDFQKGDIAEGYSVSREKKESFPLTVTSAQKNPTAFYLCASSLTGGNQPQHFGDGTRLSIL.

The V call is TRBV10-1, the J call TRBJ2-7; the D gene is possibly TRBD2 (5 bases). Germline V gene sequence: CDR1 WNHNN, CDR2 SYGVQD (reference sequence). This CDR3 is 15 amino acids long. Trimming removed 8 bases from V and 2 bases from J, with 19 bases in between. The CDR3 bases are TGCGCCAGCCAACTCCTGGAAGGGAGCACCTACGAGCAGTACTTC. Translating gives CASQLLEGSTYEQYF.

The chain joins TRBV30 to TRBJ2-3, with 11 positions matching TRBD2. V was clipped by 3 bases and J by 3 bases; unmatched bases: 5. This CDR3 is 15 amino acids long. CDR1 and CDR2 from the germline V gene are GTSNPN and SVGIG (reference sequence). The CDR3 spells CAWRLLAGGTDTQYF. CDR3 in DNA: TGTGCCTGGAGACTCCTAGCGGGAGGAACAGATACGCAGTATTTT.

The gene calls are TRBV28 and TRBJ2-3; TRBD2 aligns across 7 bases. The CDR3 sequence is 15 residues long. Per germline, CDR1 MDHEN and CDR2 SYDVKM. Losses at the gene ends were 6 bases for V and 4 bases for J; bases not matched to a gene: 10. The CDR3 nucleotides read TGTGCCAGCAGGGTCGCGGGAGCGTCTGCAGATACGCAGTATTTT. Translated, it gives CASRVAGASADTQYF.

The rearrangement joins TRBV5-1 to TRBJ2-1; D gene ambiguous. CDR1 is SGHRS and CDR2 is YFSETQ in the germline V gene. Trimming cost V 0 bases and J 9 bases, with 7 bases left between them. The CDR3 sequence is 12 residues long. CDR3 amino acids: CASSLERPEQFF. Here the CDR3 DNA reads TGCGCCAGCAGCTTGGAGCGTCCTGAGCAGTTCTTC.

There are a few counts of this clone. The sample has other DNA sequences that encode this CDR3 too. The chain links TRBV9 to TRBJ2-2; D is undetermined. The length of the CDR3 is 13 residues. V gave up 1 base and J gave up 4 bases, with 5 bases separating them. The germline CDR1 and CDR2 sequences are SGDLS and YYNGEE. CDR3 sequence reads: CASSVLSTGELFF. The CDR3 nucleotides read TGTGCCAGCAGCGTATTGAGCACCGGGGAGCTGTTTTTT.

The chain is built from TRBV4-1 and TRBJ1-3; D remains ambiguous. The CDR3 totals 17 residues. CDR1 MGHRA and CDR2 YSYEKL come from the germline V gene. Trimming left V 4 bases short and J 0 bases short, with 16 bases between. CDR3 in DNA: TGCGCCAGCAGCCGGCAAAGCTCCGAGATCTCTGGAAACACCATATATTTT. Translated: CASSRQSSEISGNTIYF.

The chain recombines TRBV6-5 with TRBJ2-7, with D perhaps TRBD2 (6 bases). The CDR3 runs 15 residues. CDR1 MNHEY and CDR2 SVGAGI come from the germline V gene. Trimming cost V 0 bases and J 4 bases, with 13 bases left between them. CDR3 DNA sequence: TGTGCCAGCAGTTACTCGATGGACTACGGGTACGAGCAGTACTTC. It encodes CASSYSMDYGYEQYF.